This T cell receptor beta chain is drawn from a study of T cell changes during pregnancy in multiple sclerosis. Method: immunoSEQ multiplex PCR; TCRdb's copy keeps in-frame clones and lacks some. The table records approximately 52,000 clones, around 94% of them present only once. V shed 1 base and J shed 4 bases, with 11 bases lying between them. Per germline, CDR1 LNHNV and CDR2 YYDKDF (reference sequence). CDR3 length: 15 amino acids. This receptor was obtained from a female donor with multiple sclerosis, enrolled in a pregnancy study. The V gene is TRBV15, the J gene TRBJ1-3; no clear D gene. The sample consisted of CD4+ T cells from peripheral blood mononuclear cells, taken in the third trimester of pregnancy. DNA of the CDR3: TGTGCCACCAGCAGAGGCGGCTGGTCAGGAAACACCATATATTTT. Translation: CATSRGGWSGNTIYF. Full variable domain (outside the CDR3, taken from reference TRBV15 and TRBJ1-3): DAMVIQNPRYQVTQFGKPVTLSCSQTLNHNVMYWYQQKSSQAPKLLFHYYDKDFNNEADTPDNFQSRRPNTSFCFLDIRSPGLGDTAMYLCATSRGGWSGNTIYFGEGSWLTVV.